Sequencing of this T cell receptor (beta chain) was carried out in a study of shared T cell receptors in the human thymus. Profiling relied on immunoSEQ multiplex PCR, and the TCRdb table lists in-frame clones only, not all of them. The table records about 380,000 clones, around 95% of them present only once. CDR3 length: 15 amino acids. Trimming pared 7 bases from V and 0 bases from J, leaving 13 bases between. From germline, CDR1 is MDHEN and CDR2 SYDVKM. The TCR originated in a human donor. Sequenced sample: thymocytes. This chain connects TRBV28 to TRBJ1-3; D is ambiguous. CDR3 sequence: CASIPEDLSGNTIYF. In nucleotides, the CDR3 is TGTGCCAGCATTCCCGAGGACCTCTCTGGAAACACCATATATTTT.